These 9 T cell receptor beta chains were sequenced from one sample in a study of tumor-infiltrating lymphocytes in primary liver carcinoma. From around 500 ng of total RNA, TCR beta-specific cDNA was reverse-transcribed using a constant-region primer. ARM-PCR was slightly modified, and three nested multiplex PCR rounds with it gave rise to the TCR beta libraries. TRBV1-TRBV30 forward and Cbeta reverse primers drove the first two roughly 9-cycle rounds. TCRdb processed the multiplex PCR reads anew with MiXCR; each CDR3 protein has one entry. Of 40,000 or so distinct CDR3 sequences in the sample, about 75% were seen once. From roughly 21-30 mg of unsorted bulk tissue, DNA and RNA were co-extracted together. What was sequenced was tumor-adjacent normal liver tissue. Receptors were obtained from a man in his forties with primary liver carcinoma and hepatitis B virus infection.

A remark on this clonotype: Being one base from a much bigger clone, this may be a read error. The chain is built from TRBV5-1 and TRBJ1-2; D call uncertain. V was trimmed by 0 bases and J by 7 bases, leaving 13 bases between them. Per germline, CDR1 SGHRS and CDR2 YFSETQ. The CDR3 covers 14 residues. The CDR3 bases are TGCGCCAGCAGCTTGGACGAGGGCGCCTGTGGCTACACCTTC. It specifies CASSLDEGACGYTF.

The chain carries TRBV6-1 and TRBJ2-3; D gene uncertain. V gave up 1 base and J gave up 4 bases, with 12 bases separating them. CDR3 length: 15 residues. Germline values: CDR1 MNHNS, CDR2 SASEGT. In DNA form, the CDR3 reads TGTGCCAGCAGTGAAGGTAGCTGGCCCGCAGATACGCAGTATTTT. This codes for CASSEGSWPADTQYF.

The chain uses TRBV6-2 or TRBV6-3 and TRBJ2-7; 8 bases fit TRBD1. From germline, CDR1 is MNHEY and CDR2 SVGEGT. Trimming took 1 base from V and 6 from J; bases not matched to a gene: 2. The CDR3 length is 13 residues. The CDR3 nucleotides read TGTGCCAGCAGTTACTGGACAGGGCTCGAGCAGTACTTC. Protein product: CASSYWTGLEQYF.

The CDR3 DNA reads as TGTGCCAGCAGTGGTGAGAGGGATCAGCCCCAGCATTTT. Its protein product is CASSGERDQPQHF. The chain combines TRBV6-1 with TRBJ1-5; no clear D gene. The CDR3 totals 13 residues. Germline V gene sequence: CDR1 MNHNS, CDR2 SASEGT. Deletions cut 4 bases from V and 5 bases from J, with 9 bases between.

This chain joins TRBV12-3 or TRBV12-4 and TRBJ2-1; D not certain. V lost 9 bases and J 9 bases, leaving 12 bases between the germline ends. There are 11 residues in the CDR3. CDR3 in amino acids: CARSAKVEQFF. Written as DNA, the CDR3 is TGTGCCAGGAGTGCCAAAGTTGAGCAGTTCTTC.

A word on this clonotype: One junction end disagrees with the germline gene, perhaps due to a read error. V gene TRBV11-2 combines with J gene TRBJ2-5; 7 bases fit TRBD2. The CDR3 has 18 residues. Germline V gene sequence: CDR1 SGHAT, CDR2 FQNNGV. Here the CDR3 reads CASSPRSIQGTGRESQYF. In DNA, the CDR3 is TGTGCCAGCAGCCCTCGCTCAATTCAGGGTACTGGGCGGGAGAGCCAGTACTTC.

This rearrangement joins TRBV5-4 to TRBJ2-3, with D maybe TRBD2 (5 bases). Deletions cut 0 bases from V and 2 bases from J, with 25 bases between. The CDR3 extends over 20 amino acids. In germline, CDR1 is SGHNT, CDR2 YYREEE (reference sequence). The CDR3 region has the DNA TGTGCCAGCAGCTTGGGGGGAGCAGGATGGCACGTACCCCACACAGATACGCAGTATTTT. It encodes CASSLGGAGWHVPHTDTQYF.

Regarding this clonotype: One end of the junction fails to match germline, which may point to a read error. The chain combines TRBV6-5 with TRBJ2-7, with 7 bases lining up with TRBD2. Germline values: CDR1 MNHEY, CDR2 SVGAGI. This CDR3 is 16 amino acids long. This CDR3 is CASSPSDWGEGYEQYF. In DNA form, the CDR3 reads TGTGCTAGCAGTCCCTCCGATTGGGGGGAGGGCTACGAGCAGTACTTC.

Turning to this clonotype: This clone may be a read error of a much larger clone one base away. The conserved phenylalanine or tryptophan is not found at the CDR3 terminus, so this likely reflects a read error. This rearrangement joins TRBV24-1 to TRBJ2-1, with D possibly matching TRBD1 (6 bases). Germline V CDR1 and CDR2: KGHDR, SFDVKD. V lost 1 base and J lost 5, with 11 bases in between. CDR3 length equals 15 residues. Written as DNA, the CDR3 is TGTGCCACCAGTGATTTCTACGGGACAAACAATGAGCAGTTCATC. Its translation: CATSDFYGTNNEQFI.